The text below deals with one TCR beta chain. Its antigen is currently unknown. The data stem from a study of vaccination and CD4 T cells after COVID-19. The wider study: Median time from COVID diagnosis to post-COVID sampling was roughly 100 days (35 to 161).

Sequencing of cultured CD4+ T cell DNA used the Oncomine TCR Beta short-read assay. TCRdb called the PCR reads again in MiXCR, with one record for every CDR3 protein. The sample records about 17,000 distinct CDR3 sequences, around 47% being singletons. Time point here: late sampling 161 to 241 days after vaccination in three convalescent patients. Treatment specified: roughly 11-day PBMC culture with coronavirus spike peptide pools or control peptides (ViraFEST assay). For ViraFEST, peptide pools expanded antigen-specific T cells, after which the TCRs were sequenced. Study results and limitations: Post-vaccination reactive clonotypes (median 38) did not differ significantly from post-infection (under 22).

Trimming at V came to 4 bases and at J to 4 bases, leaving 6 bases not matched to a gene. Germline CDR1 and CDR2: SNHLY and FYNNEI. The CDR3 has 16 amino acids. The sequenced sample was CD4+ T cells from blood, cultured in vitro, obtained about 7 months after SARS-CoV-2 vaccination. The receptor comes from a human donor who had recovered from COVID-19. This sequence joins TRBV2 and TRBJ1-5; 11 bases line up with TRBD1. The CDR3 reads CASSVTGTGGNQPQHF. CDR3 coding DNA: TGTGCCAGCAGTGTCACCGGGACAGGGGGGAATCAGCCCCAGCATTTT.